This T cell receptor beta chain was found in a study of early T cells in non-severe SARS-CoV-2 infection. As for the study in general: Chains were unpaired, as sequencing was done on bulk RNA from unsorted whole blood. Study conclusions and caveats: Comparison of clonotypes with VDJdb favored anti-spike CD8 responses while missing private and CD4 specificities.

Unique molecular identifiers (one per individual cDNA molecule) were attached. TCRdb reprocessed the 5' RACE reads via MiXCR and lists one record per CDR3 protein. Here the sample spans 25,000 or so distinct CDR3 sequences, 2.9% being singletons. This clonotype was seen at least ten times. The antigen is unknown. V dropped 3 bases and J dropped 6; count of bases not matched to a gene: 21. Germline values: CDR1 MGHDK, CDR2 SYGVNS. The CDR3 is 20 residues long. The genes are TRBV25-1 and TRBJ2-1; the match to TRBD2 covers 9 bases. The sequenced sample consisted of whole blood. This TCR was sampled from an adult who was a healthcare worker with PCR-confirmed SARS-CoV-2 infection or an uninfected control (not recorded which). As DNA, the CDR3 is TGTGCCAGCAGTGAGAGGCTTCGAATAGGAGGGACTAGCTCTCGCAATGAGCAGTTCTTC. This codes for CASSERLRIGGTSSRNEQFF.